This T cell receptor beta chain was retrieved from a study of T cells in Graves' hyperthyroidism and ophthalmopathy. Points from the study as a whole: Peripheral blood also featured most of the thyroid clonotypes expanded above 0.001.

This CDR3 has 11 amino acids. Looked up from germline, CDR1 is LGHNA and CDR2 is YNFKEQ. As for this clonotype: Its matching antigen is unknown. The junction shows a germline mismatch at one end, possibly a read error.

Template material for amplifying TCR beta CDR3 regions consisted of RNA transcripts. In the first-round RT-PCR of the TCR CDR3, the HTBI primer set was used. TCRdb called the multiplex PCR reads again in MiXCR, with one record for every CDR3 protein. The sample has approximately 34,000 distinct CDR3 sequences, around 53% seen once. Patients with ophthalmopathy all had a Clinical Activity Score of at least 3, a NOSPECS grade of at least 4 and duration under 3 months. Reasons for excluding patients were uncontrolled infection, other autoimmune disease, pregnancy or lactation. The V gene is TRBV4-2, the J gene TRBJ2-7; D gene uncertain. The TCR sequence derives from a woman between 35 and 50 years old with Graves' ophthalmopathy. Sequencing used blood. The CDR3 loop is CASTQSKEQYF. CDR3 nucleotide sequence: TGTGCCAGCACCCAATCTAAAGAGCAGTACTTC.